This T cell receptor (beta chain) was captured by sequencing in a study of blood T cells in healthy people across ages (dated by TCRdb to 2015 to 2017). Describing the broader study: In model experiments, roughly one uniquely barcoded TCR beta cDNA molecule per two T cells was captured by template switching. The study analyzed two additional independent replicas of 1 million unique cDNA reads from the same blood draw for two donors, one aged 18 to 30 and one aged 80 or older. Using deep sequencing normalized with unique cDNA molecular identifiers, the study measured how TCR beta repertoire diversity changes with age. The donors were split into four age groups: young (average around 15 years), middle-aged (more than 35), aged (62) and long-lived (approximately 80). To avoid experimental bias, donors of different ages were spread randomly across the sequencing lanes. What the study reported, not specific to this receptor: A strong correlation was found between observed TCR beta diversity and the percentage of naive T cells measured by flow cytometry. The long-lived group showed more naive CD4+ T cells, fewer expanded clones and increased TCR diversity than the aged group, suggesting age selection. Estimates of total diversity from one million sequenced T cells were regarded as lower bounds and underestimates. Bulk unsorted PBMC profiling prevented conclusive comparison of naive and antigen-experienced compartments. As age increased, observed TCR beta diversity per million T cells dropped in a roughly linear way, and a significant reduction was already evident by age about 36. Because donor CMV infection status was unknown, age-related changes in expanded clonotypes were potentially confounded.

With respect to this clonotype: Which antigen it targets is not known. The input lacks base qualities; no much larger clone sits a single base away.

Donors were a few dozen systemically healthy Caucasian individuals from Russia aged roughly 6 to 95 years. Ten milliliters of peripheral blood were collected from each donor into EDTA-treated Vacutainer tubes. Ficoll-Paque density-gradient centrifugation was used to isolate PBMCs, with at least 6 million per sample. Trizol reagent was used to extract total RNA from the PBMCs, yielding at least 6 micrograms per sample. For every donor, an aliquot of PBMCs went through flow cytometry to measure the percentages of naive CD45RAhigh/CD27high T cells. From cysteine to phenylalanine, the CDR3 is 12 amino acids long. The retained sequence is limited to the CDR3, 36 bases, with the frame set at the first base. Library prep was done by 5' RACE. These reads were obtained on an Illumina HiSeq 2500. A second about 7 to 11 cycle PCR used a sample-barcoded 5' primer and a J-beta primer mix. A template-switch 5' adaptor carrying 12 random nucleotides introduced a unique molecular identifier onto each TCR beta cDNA molecule. Each sample yielded at least 3 million CDR3-containing paired-end reads. The Mint cDNA synthesis kit, primed by a TRBC-specific oligonucleotide, was used to synthesize first-strand cDNA from all RNA. Following uracil-DNA glycosylase treatment, a first 18-cycle PCR with universal primers M1SS and BC2_uni_R was performed on all cDNA. Concerning the study's data processing: For normalization, 1 million high-quality reads, each with a distinct molecular identifier, were randomly selected from each sample. Instead of being binned into consensus sequences, reads with shared molecular identifiers were discarded. CDR3 identification, clonotype clustering and error correction used MiTCR with a Q25 quality threshold and the strictest error-elimination algorithm. A nonparametric unseen species model with Euler transformation was used to estimate a lower bound on total TCR beta diversity. Using fastp trimming at Q25 and MiXCR clonotype assembly, TCRdb reanalyzed the public sequencing data and kept in-frame beta chains. Each record represents a unique CDR3 protein, reported with the most common genes and DNA among its rows. Here the V and J calls rest on TCRdb's processing, not on the authors' analysis. The sample profile shows around 1.5 million distinct CDR3 sequences; approximately 63% of them were found once. The top ten hold 6.5% to 8% of the sample.

The sequenced material came from blood. Rearrangement joined TRBV12-3 or TRBV12-4 to TRBJ2-5, with the identity of the D gene unclear. With the DNA end fitting TRBJ2-7 better, the J assignment may be wrong. This TCR was recovered from a young man in good health. In nucleotides, the sequence is TGTGCCAGCAGTCTCCATACTCGCGAGCAGTACTTC. Translated, this is CASSLHTREQYF.